This T cell receptor (beta chain) was recovered during a study of blood T cell repertoires in COVID-19. Study-level background: COVID-19 samples from acute and convalescent phases originated in the United States, Italy and Spain. Sample material is recorded as cDNA or gDNA derived from T cells, B-cell-depleted T cells, or PBMCs.

Method: immunoSEQ multiplex PCR; TCRdb's copy keeps in-frame clones and lacks some. The profile covers 140,000 or so clones, with around 82% appearing a single time and under 9.5% taken by the ten largest. This receptor was taken from a human donor in a cohort sampled during active COVID-19. Sequencing input: peripheral blood.

CDR3 sequence: CASSPRGSYYNEQFF. CDR3 DNA sequence: TGTGCCAGCAGCCCCAGGGGCTCCTACTACAATGAGCAGTTCTTC. The V gene is TRBV14, the J gene TRBJ2-1; possible D gene TRBD1, 6 bases. V lost 4 bases to trimming and J lost 3 bases, with 13 bases between them. Per the germline V gene, CDR1 is SGHDN and CDR2 is FVKESK. The CDR3 runs to 15 residues.